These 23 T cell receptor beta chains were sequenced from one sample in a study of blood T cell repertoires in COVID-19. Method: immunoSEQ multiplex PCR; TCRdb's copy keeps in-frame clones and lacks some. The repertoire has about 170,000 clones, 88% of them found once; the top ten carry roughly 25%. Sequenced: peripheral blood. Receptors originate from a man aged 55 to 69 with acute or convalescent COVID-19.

This CDR3 is CASSFRNTIYF. The CDR3 bases are TGTGCCAGCAGCTTCAGAAACACCATATATTTT. The genes are TRBV5-6 and TRBJ1-3; unclear D gene. Germline-derived CDR1 and CDR2 are SGHDT and YYEEEE. Trimming removed 2 bases at V and 5 bases at J, with 2 bases between. The CDR3 loop spans 11 amino acids.

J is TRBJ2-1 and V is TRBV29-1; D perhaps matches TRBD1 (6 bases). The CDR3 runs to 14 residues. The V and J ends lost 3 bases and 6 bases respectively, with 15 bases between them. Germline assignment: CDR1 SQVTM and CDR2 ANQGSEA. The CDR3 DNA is TGCAGCGTTGACCACAGGGTGGGAAGCAATGAGCAGTTCTTC. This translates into CSVDHRVGSNEQFF.

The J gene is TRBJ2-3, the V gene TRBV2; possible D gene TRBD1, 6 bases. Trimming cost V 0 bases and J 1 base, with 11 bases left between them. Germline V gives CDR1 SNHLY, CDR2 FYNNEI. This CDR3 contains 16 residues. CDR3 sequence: CASSEAGTLRTDTQYF. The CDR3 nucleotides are TGTGCCAGCAGTGAAGCAGGGACACTACGCACAGATACGCAGTATTTT.

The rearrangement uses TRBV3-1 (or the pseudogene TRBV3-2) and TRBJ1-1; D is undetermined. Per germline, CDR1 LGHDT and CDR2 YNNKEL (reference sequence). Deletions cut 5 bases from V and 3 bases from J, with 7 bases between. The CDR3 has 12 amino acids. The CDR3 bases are TGTGCCAGCAGCGTTCGGGACACTGAAGCTTTCTTT. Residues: CASSVRDTEAFF.

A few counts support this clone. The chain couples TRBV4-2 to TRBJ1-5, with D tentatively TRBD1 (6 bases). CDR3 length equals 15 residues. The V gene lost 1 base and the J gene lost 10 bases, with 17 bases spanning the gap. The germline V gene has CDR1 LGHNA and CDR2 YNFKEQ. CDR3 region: CASSQGEIKQGPQHF. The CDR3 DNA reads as TGTGCCAGCAGCCAAGGGGAAATAAAACAGGGCCCCCAGCATTTT.

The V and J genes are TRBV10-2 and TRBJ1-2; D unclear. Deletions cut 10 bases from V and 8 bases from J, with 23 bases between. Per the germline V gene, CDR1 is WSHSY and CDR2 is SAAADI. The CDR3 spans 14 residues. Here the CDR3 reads CATNSGFPAEGYTF. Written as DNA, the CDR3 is TGCGCCACAAATTCGGGTTTCCCCGCAGAGGGCTACACCTTC.

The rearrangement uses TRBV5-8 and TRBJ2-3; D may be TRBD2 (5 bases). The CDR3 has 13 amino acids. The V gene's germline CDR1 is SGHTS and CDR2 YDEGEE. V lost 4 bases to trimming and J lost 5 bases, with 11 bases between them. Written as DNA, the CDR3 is TGTGCCAGCAGCACGAGGGATTTAGATACGCAGTATTTT. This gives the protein CASSTRDLDTQYF.

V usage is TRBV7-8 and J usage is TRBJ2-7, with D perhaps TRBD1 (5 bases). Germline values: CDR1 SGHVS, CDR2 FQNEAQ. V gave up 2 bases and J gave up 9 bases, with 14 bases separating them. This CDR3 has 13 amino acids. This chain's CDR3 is CASSLSPTAAQYV. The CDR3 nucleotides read TGTGCCAGCAGCTTAAGTCCGACAGCAGCGCAGTACGTC.

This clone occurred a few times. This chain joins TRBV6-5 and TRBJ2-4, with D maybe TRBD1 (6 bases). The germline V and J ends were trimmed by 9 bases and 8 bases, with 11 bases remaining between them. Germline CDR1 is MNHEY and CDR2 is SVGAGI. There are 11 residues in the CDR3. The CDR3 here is CASTEGDIQYF. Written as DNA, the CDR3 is TGTGCCAGTACTGAGGGGGACATTCAGTACTTC.

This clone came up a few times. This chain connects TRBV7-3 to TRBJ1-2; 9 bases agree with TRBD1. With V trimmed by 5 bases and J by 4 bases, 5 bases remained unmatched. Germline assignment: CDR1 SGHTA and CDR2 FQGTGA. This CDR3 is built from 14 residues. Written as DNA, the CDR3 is TGTGCCAGCAGCCCAACAGGGGGCACCTATGGCTACACCTTC. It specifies CASSPTGGTYGYTF. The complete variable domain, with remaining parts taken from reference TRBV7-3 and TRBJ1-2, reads GAGVSQTPSNKVTEKGKYVELRCDPISGHTALYWYRQSLGQGPEFLIYFQGTGAADDSGLPNDRFFAVRPEGSVSTLKIQRTERGDSAVYLCASSPTGGTYGYTFGSGTRLTVV.

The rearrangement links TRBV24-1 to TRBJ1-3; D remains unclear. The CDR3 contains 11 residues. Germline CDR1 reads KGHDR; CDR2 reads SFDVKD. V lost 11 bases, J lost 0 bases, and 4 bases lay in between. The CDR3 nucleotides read TGTGCCATGAGCTCTGGAAACACCATATATTTT. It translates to CAMSSGNTIYF.

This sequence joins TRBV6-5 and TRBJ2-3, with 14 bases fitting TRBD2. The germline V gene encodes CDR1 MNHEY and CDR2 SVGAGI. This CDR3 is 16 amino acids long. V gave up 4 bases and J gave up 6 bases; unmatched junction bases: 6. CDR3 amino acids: CASSSRLAGGPDTQYF. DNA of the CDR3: TGTGCCAGCAGTTCCCGACTAGCGGGGGGGCCTGATACGCAGTATTTT.

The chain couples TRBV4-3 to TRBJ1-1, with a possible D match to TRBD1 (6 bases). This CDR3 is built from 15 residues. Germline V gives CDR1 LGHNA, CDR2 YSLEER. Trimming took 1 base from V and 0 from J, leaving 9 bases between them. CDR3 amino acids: CASSQGDRLNTEAFF. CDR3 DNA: TGCGCCAGCAGCCAAGGTGACAGGCTGAACACTGAAGCTTTCTTT.

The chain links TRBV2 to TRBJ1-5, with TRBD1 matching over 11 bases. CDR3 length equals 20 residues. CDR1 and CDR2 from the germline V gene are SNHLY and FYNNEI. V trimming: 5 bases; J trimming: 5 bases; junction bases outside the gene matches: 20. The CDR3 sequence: CASSHNLGQGALGGDQPQHF. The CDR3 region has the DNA TGTGCCAGCAGTCATAACCTCGGACAGGGGGCCTTGGGAGGGGATCAGCCCCAGCATTTT.

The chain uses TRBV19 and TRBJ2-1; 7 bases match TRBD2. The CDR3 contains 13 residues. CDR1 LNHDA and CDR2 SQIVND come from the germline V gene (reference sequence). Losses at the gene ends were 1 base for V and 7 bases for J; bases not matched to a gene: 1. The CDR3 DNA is TGTGCCAGTAGTATAGGGGGAGGGAATGAGCAGTTCTTC. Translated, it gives CASSIGGGNEQFF.

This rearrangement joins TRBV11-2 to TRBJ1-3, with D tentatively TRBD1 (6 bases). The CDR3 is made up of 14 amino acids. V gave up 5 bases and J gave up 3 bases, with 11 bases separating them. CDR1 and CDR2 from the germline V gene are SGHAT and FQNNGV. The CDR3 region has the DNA TGTGCCAGCAGCCCCACAGGGTATGGAAACACCATATATTTT. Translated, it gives CASSPTGYGNTIYF.

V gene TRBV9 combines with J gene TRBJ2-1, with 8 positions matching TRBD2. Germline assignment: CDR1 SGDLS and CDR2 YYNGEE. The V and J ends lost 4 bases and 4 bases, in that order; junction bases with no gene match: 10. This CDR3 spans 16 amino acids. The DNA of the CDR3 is TGTGCCAGCAGCTCACTTTCGGGAGGGCGGTACAATGAGCAGTTCTTC. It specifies CASSSLSGGRYNEQFF.

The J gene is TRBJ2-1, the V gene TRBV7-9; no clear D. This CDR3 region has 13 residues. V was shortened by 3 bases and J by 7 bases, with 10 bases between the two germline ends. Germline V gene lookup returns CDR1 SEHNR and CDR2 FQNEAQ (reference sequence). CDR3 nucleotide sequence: TGTGCCAGCAGCTTCAGAGAGGAAAATGAGCAGTTCTTC. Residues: CASSFREENEQFF.

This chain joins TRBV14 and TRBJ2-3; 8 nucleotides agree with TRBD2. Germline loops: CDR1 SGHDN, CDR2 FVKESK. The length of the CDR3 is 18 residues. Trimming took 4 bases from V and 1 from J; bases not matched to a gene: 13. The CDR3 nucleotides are TGTGCCAGCAGCCTGTTCGTCGGGAGGGGGTCTGGCACAGATACGCAGTATTTT. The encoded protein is CASSLFVGRGSGTDTQYF. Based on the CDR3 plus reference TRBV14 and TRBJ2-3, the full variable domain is EAGVTQFPSHSVIEKGQTVTLRCDPISGHDNLYWYRRVMGKEIKFLLHFVKESKQDESGMPNNRFLAERTGGTYSTLKVQPAELEDSGVYFCASSLFVGRGSGTDTQYFGPGTRLTVL.

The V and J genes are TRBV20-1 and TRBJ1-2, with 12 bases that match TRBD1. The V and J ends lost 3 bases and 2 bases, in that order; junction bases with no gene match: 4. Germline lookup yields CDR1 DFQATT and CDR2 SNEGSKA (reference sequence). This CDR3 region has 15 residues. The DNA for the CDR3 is TGCAGTGCTAGTATGGGACAGGGGGCAAACTATGGCTACACCTTC. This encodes CSASMGQGANYGYTF.

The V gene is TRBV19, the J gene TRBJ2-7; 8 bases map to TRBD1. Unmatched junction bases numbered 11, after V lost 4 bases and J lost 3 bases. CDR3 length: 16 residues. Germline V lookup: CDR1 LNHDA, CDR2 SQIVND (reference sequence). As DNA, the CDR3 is TGTGCCAGTAGTACAACGTCAGGGGGCCGGGTCTACGAGCAGTACTTC. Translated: CASSTTSGGRVYEQYF.

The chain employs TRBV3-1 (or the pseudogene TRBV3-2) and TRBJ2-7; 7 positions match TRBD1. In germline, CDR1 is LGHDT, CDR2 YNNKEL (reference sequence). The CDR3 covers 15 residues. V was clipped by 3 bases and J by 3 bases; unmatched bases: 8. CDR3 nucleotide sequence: TGTGCCAGCAGCCATATACAGGGGATTGGCTACGAGCAGTACTTC. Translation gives CASSHIQGIGYEQYF.

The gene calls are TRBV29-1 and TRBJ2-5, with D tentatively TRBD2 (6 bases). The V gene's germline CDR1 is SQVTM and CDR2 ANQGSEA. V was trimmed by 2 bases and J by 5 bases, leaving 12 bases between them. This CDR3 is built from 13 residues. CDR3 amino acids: CSVERGSQETQYF. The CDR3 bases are TGCAGCGTTGAACGGGGGAGTCAGGAGACCCAGTACTTC. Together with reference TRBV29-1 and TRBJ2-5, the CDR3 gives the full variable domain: SAVISQKPSRDICQRGTSLTIQCQVDSQVTMMFWYRQQPGQSLTLIATANQGSEATYESGFVIDKFPISRPNLTFSTLTVSNMSPEDSSIYLCSVERGSQETQYFGPGTRLLVL.